These T cell receptor beta chains were read from a single sample in a study of T cell repertoires in cytomegalovirus infection. Using its own MiXCR run on the reads, TCRdb lists one record per CDR3 protein. The sample has under 450,000 distinct CDR3 sequences; around a third are singletons. What these receptors recognize is not known. The sequences come from cultured PBMCs, collected from culture after CMV antigen stimulation. All receptors come from a human donor in good health (CMV status not recorded). Some clones in this sample may be carry-over from other donors' samples. The CDR3 runs from the conserved cysteine through the conserved F or W. The order of the fields is clone size, J gene, D gene, V gene, CDR3 DNA, CDR3 protein. D genes are given only for firm matches. A row's size may be missing; if present it is once, few, many or a size class.

few TRBJ2-1 TRBD2 TRBV4-1 TGCGCCAGCAGCCAAAAACTAGCGGGAGATCCGGATGAGCAGTTCTTC CASSQKLAGDPDEQFF
- TRBJ2-5 TRBD2 TRBV9 TGTGCCAGCAATAAGCGGGAGCAAGAGACCCAGTACTTC CASNKREQETQYF
few TRBJ2-1 - TRBV14 TGTGCCAGCAGCCAAGGACTATTGGATGAGCAGTTCTTC CASSQGLLDEQFF
once TRBJ1-1 - TRBV30 TGTGCCTGGGAAGCAGGGAGAACTGAAGCTTTCTTT CAWEAGRTEAFF
- TRBJ1-5 - TRBV28 TGTGCCAGCAGTCCACCCCGACGGCCCCAGCATTTT CASSPPRRPQHF
once TRBJ2-5 TRBD2 TRBV11-2 TGTGCCAGCAGCGACGGACTAGCGGTTGTACAAGAGACCCAGTACTTC CASSDGLAVVQETQYF
- TRBJ1-1 - TRBV28 TGTGCCAGCCCTCCCGGGGGGGGAAGGACTGAAGCTTTCTTT CASPPGGGRTEAFF
few TRBJ2-1 - TRBV19 TGTGCCAGCTCGCAGGTACCAAATGAGCAGTTCTTC CASSQVPNEQFF
few TRBJ2-3 - TRBV7-6 TGTGCCAGCAGCTTATGGGGTCCTACAGATACGCAGTATTTT CASSLWGPTDTQYF
- TRBJ2-3 TRBD2 TRBV5-5 TGTGCCAGCAGCAGCGGGGCGGCCACAGATACGCAGTATTTT CASSSGAATDTQYF
- TRBJ2-1 TRBD1 TRBV30 TGTGCCTCCCCCGACAGGGACAATGAGCAGTTCTTC CASPDRDNEQFF
few TRBJ2-7 TRBD1 TRBV29-1 TGCAGCGGGAAACAGGGGGCTGAGCAGTACTTC CSGKQGAEQYF
- TRBJ1-6 - TRBV20-1 TGCAGTGTCCAAGGGCAGGAGGGAAGTTCACCCCTCCACTTT CSVQGQEGSSPLHF
- TRBJ2-1 TRBD2 TRBV6-6 TGTGCCAGCAGTTACACCAGGACTAGCGGGAGGGCTGGGGAGCAGTTCTTC CASSYTRTSGRAGEQFF
- TRBJ1-1 - TRBV15 TGTGCCACCAGCAGAGATAGGGGGAACACTGAAGCTTTCTTT CATSRDRGNTEAFF
- TRBJ2-7 - TRBV19 TGTGCCAGTAGTGCGGGACTTGGCGAGCAGTACTTC CASSAGLGEQYF
- TRBJ2-3 - TRBV27 TGTGCCGGTCCATATACCAGGGGCACAGATACGCAGTATTTT CAGPYTRGTDTQYF
- TRBJ2-5 - TRBV12-3/TRBV12-4 TGTGCCAGCAGTTTGGATCAGGCTGCGACCCAGTACTTC CASSLDQAATQYF
few TRBJ1-2 - TRBV7-9 TGTGCCAGCAGCTTAGGTGCCATCGGAATCTATGGCTACACCTTC CASSLGAIGIYGYTF
- TRBJ1-5 - TRBV7-8 TGTGCCAGCAGTTCTAGGGGGGGGGGCTTCAATCAGCCCCAGCATTTT CASSSRGGGFNQPQHF
- TRBJ1-2 TRBD1 TRBV7-2 TGTGCCAGCAGCTTAGAGGCTGGACAGGGGGCGCTGGGCTACACCTTC CASSLEAGQGALGYTF
few TRBJ2-1 - TRBV4-1 TGCGCCAGCAGCCAAGGTAGCGACAATGAGCAGTTCTTC CASSQGSDNEQFF
- TRBJ2-3 TRBD1 TRBV23-1 TGCGCCAGCAGTCAATCAAAGGAGACAGGGGGCGCAGATACGCAGTATTTT CASSQSKETGGADTQYF
- TRBJ1-4 TRBD1 TRBV5-3 TGTGCCAGCAGCTCGCCGTTGCAGGGGGCTTTGGAAAAACTGTTTTTT CASSSPLQGALEKLFF
many TRBJ2-1 - TRBV7-6 TGTGCCAGCAGCCTAAATACCCGCATCCGAACCTCCTACAATGAGCAGTTCTTC CASSLNTRIRTSYNEQFF
- TRBJ1-6 - TRBV12-3/TRBV12-4 TGTGCCAGCAGTTTACGGGATAATTCACCCCTCCACTTT CASSLRDNSPLHF
- TRBJ2-7 - TRBV11-2 TGTGCCAGCAGCTTAGGACTAGGTCAGAACCCCTACGAGCAGTACTTC CASSLGLGQNPYEQYF
- TRBJ2-3 - TRBV7-8 TGTGCCAGCAGCTTTGGGGCGGACAGCACAGATACGCAGTATTTT CASSFGADSTDTQYF
- TRBJ2-1 TRBD2 TRBV19 TGTGCCACCCTCGAAGGAAGCGGGGACCACAATGAGCAGTTCTTC CATLEGSGDHNEQFF
few TRBJ1-6 - TRBV4-1 TGCGCCAGCAGCCAGATCCATCAGGTGGGATCGTGGTCCTATAATTCACCCCTCCACTTT CASSQIHQVGSWSYNSPLHF
- TRBJ1-1 - TRBV20-1 TGCAGTGCTAGAGGTCGGGGCAGGATGAACACTGAAGCTTTCTTT CSARGRGRMNTEAFF
- TRBJ2-1 - TRBV19 TGTGCCAGTAGTATAGTAGGGGCCAGCTCCTACAATGAGCAGTTCTTC CASSIVGASSYNEQFF
- TRBJ2-4 TRBD1 TRBV19 TGTGCCAGCAATTCCGGGACAGGGACCCACATTCAGTACTTC CASNSGTGTHIQYF
- TRBJ1-4 - TRBV5-6 TGTGCCAGCAGCTCTGGACAGTCAACTAATGAAAAACTGTTTTTT CASSSGQSTNEKLFF
- TRBJ1-2 TRBD1 TRBV7-9 TGTGCCAGCAGCCGGATCTCGGACAGGGTCAATCCTAACTATGGCTACACCTTC CASSRISDRVNPNYGYTF
- TRBJ1-2 TRBD1 TRBV12-3/TRBV12-4 TGTGCCAGCAGTTTGACAGGGGGCTCTCGCTATGGCTACACCTTC CASSLTGGSRYGYTF
- TRBJ1-5 - TRBV7-8 TGTGCCAGCAGCTTAGACAGCGGCCCTAATCAGCCCCAGCATTTT CASSLDSGPNQPQHF
- TRBJ2-5 - TRBV4-1 TGCGCCAGCAGCCAGCTAATCGACACTACGGTCGGGGAGACCCAGTACTTC CASSQLIDTTVGETQYF
many TRBJ2-5 - TRBV6-2/TRBV6-3 TGTGCCAGCAGTTACGGACAAGAGACCCAGTACTTC CASSYGQETQYF
few TRBJ2-4 - TRBV19 TGTGCCAGTAGTATTCAAGCGGGTACCAAAAACATTCAGTACTTC CASSIQAGTKNIQYF
- TRBJ1-2 - TRBV7-2 TGTGCCGGCAGCGCACCCGGGACGAGCTATGGCTACACCTTC CAGSAPGTSYGYTF
- TRBJ2-1 - TRBV4-1 TGCGCCAGCAGCCAAGAAATCCCCCATGGCACAATTAACAATGAGCAGTTCTTC CASSQEIPHGTINNEQFF
many TRBJ2-3 - TRBV7-2 TGTGCCAGCTTGAGTCAGAGAGCGGCAGATACGCAGTATTTT CASLSQRAADTQYF
few TRBJ2-5 TRBD2 TRBV20-1 TGCAGTGCTTTAGGGACTAGCGGGCAAGAGACCCAGTACTTC CSALGTSGQETQYF
- TRBJ1-1 TRBD1 TRBV5-4 TGTGCCAGCAGTGACAGGGGGCTTTCGAACACTGAAGCTTTCTTT CASSDRGLSNTEAFF
- TRBJ2-3 TRBD2 TRBV19 TGTGCCACCTCCTTACTAGCGGGAGCCAGCACAGATACGCAGTATTTT CATSLLAGASTDTQYF
many TRBJ1-3 - TRBV7-2 TGTGCCAGCAGCCCCCTGTGGTCTGGAAACACCATATATTTT CASSPLWSGNTIYF
few TRBJ2-3 TRBD2 TRBV12-3/TRBV12-4 TGTGCCAGCAGTTTAGCTATGGGACTAGCCCAAGATACGCAGTATTTT CASSLAMGLAQDTQYF